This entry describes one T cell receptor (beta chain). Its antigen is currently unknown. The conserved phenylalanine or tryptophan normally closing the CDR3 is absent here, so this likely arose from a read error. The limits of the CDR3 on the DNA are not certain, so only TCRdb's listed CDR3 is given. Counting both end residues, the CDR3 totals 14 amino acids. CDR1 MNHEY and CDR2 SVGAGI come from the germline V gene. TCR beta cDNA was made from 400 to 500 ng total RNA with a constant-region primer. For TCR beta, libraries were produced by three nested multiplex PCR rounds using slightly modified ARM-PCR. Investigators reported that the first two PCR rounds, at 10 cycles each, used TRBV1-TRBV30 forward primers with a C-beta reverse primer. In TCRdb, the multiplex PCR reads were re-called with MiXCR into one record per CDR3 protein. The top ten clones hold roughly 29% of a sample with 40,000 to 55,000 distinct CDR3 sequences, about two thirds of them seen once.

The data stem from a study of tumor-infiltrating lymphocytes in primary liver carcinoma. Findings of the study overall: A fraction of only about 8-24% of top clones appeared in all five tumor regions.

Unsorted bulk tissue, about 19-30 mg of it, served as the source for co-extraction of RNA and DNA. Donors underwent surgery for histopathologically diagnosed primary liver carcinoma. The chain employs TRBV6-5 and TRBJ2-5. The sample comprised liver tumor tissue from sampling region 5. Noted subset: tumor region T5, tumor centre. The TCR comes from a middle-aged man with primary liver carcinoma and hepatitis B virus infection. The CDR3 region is CASSYRSAKETLYI.